This T cell receptor (beta chain) was identified during a study of blood T cells in healthy people across ages. Study findings and constraints: Naive T cell percentage by flow cytometry tracked strongly with beta diversity.

A second roughly 6 to 12 cycle PCR used barcoded and J-beta primers. Each of the cDNA molecules was tagged by a template-switch adaptor with 12 random nucleotides. In TCRdb, the 5' RACE reads were re-called with MiXCR into one record per CDR3 protein. The sample holds more than 1,400,000 distinct CDR3 sequences, approximately 38% seen once. The CDR3 covers 12 residues. Germline V gene lookup returns CDR1 SGHAT and CDR2 FQNNGV. V lost 0 bases, J lost 9 bases, and 6 bases lay in between. This clonotype showed up just a few times. The antigen is not known. The chain couples TRBV11-2 to TRBJ2-1; no firm D call. The sequence derives from a woman aged 18-35 years in good health. Sequencing was done on a sample of blood. This CDR3 reads CASSLDLIEQFF. For the CDR3, the DNA is TGTGCCAGCAGCTTAGATCTTATTGAGCAGTTCTTC.